A single sample gave rise to the 16 T cell receptor beta chains below, sequenced in a study of shared clonotypes between healthy human individuals. TCRdb's table, derived via immunoSEQ multiplex PCR, lists solely in-frame clones and lacks some. The sample yields a few million clones, almost 96% seen once. Sequenced: naive CD4+ T cells sorted from blood. Subset denoted: CD45RA+ positively selected. Source of these receptors: a man in his late teens or twenties in good health.

On this clone itself: Given the absence of the conserved phenylalanine or tryptophan at the CDR3 end, a read error is likely. The DNA is left out, because the CDR3 cannot be placed on it with certainty; the CDR3 is given as TCRdb lists it. The V gene is TRBV12-2, the J gene TRBJ1-6. TRBV12-2 is a pseudogene. The CDR3 has 16 residues if both end residues are counted. The CDR3 protein is CASRLPMVPRTAKNMA.

The V gene is TRBV28, the J gene TRBJ2-7; a weak D match, TRBD1 (5 bases). The V gene's germline CDR1 is MDHEN and CDR2 SYDVKM. Between the trimmed V and J ends, which lost 1 base and 4 bases, there was a span of 14 bases. CDR3 length: 15 amino acids. For the CDR3, the DNA is TGTGCCAGCAGTTTATTCCCCTCAGGGAAATACGAGCAGTACTTC. This gives the protein CASSLFPSGKYEQYF.

This clone came up once. J is TRBJ2-1 and V is TRBV7-9; D possibly uses TRBD1 or TRBD2 (5 bases each). Trimming cost V 5 bases and J 6 bases, with 14 bases left between them. Germline V lookup: CDR1 SEHNR, CDR2 FQNEAQ (reference sequence). The CDR3 has 14 residues. As DNA, the CDR3 is TGTGCCAGCAGCACTCCGTCGGGGCCCAATGAGCAGTTCTTC. This codes for CASSTPSGPNEQFF.

The J gene is TRBJ1-4, the V gene TRBV7-9; a weak D match, TRBD1 (5 bases). The V and J ends lost 5 bases and 9 bases respectively, with 13 bases between them. This CDR3 spans 13 amino acids. The V gene's germline CDR1 is SEHNR and CDR2 FQNEAQ (reference sequence). CDR3 DNA sequence: TGTGCCAGCAGCGGCAGGACAACGCAAAAACTGTTTTTT. It specifies CASSGRTTQKLFF.

This chain's CDR3 is CASSLTAYYGYTF. The DNA of the CDR3 is TGTGCCAGCAGTTTAACAGCTTACTATGGCTACACCTTC. The J gene is TRBJ1-2, the V gene TRBV27; D unresolved. Germline CDR1 and CDR2: MNHEY and SMNVEV (reference sequence). V was pared by 2 bases and J by 3 bases, with 7 bases between. The CDR3 length is 13 residues.

This clone was seen once. The chain joins TRBV27 to TRBJ1-2; D might be TRBD1 (6 bases). The germline V gene has CDR1 MNHEY and CDR2 SMNVEV (reference sequence). V was shortened by 5 bases and J by 0 bases, with 16 bases between the two germline ends. The CDR3 length is 16 residues. For the CDR3, the DNA is TGTGCCAGCAGTCCCCAGGACAGACCACCTAACTATGGCTACACCTTC. As protein: CASSPQDRPPNYGYTF.

V gene TRBV18 combines with J gene TRBJ2-5; D is ambiguous. Trimming stripped 5 bases from V and 3 bases from J, with 4 bases between. From germline, CDR1 is KGHSH and CDR2 LQKENI. CDR3 length: 11 residues. CDR3 residues: CASSSEETQYF. CDR3 in DNA: TGTGCCAGCTCATCCGAAGAGACCCAGTACTTC.

The CDR3 DNA follows: TGCGCCAGCAGCTTAATCTCAGGGTCGCCTGAAGCTTTCTTT. Translation gives CASSLISGSPEAFF. V is TRBV5-1 and J is TRBJ1-1; the D gene is possibly TRBD1 (5 bases). The germline V gene encodes CDR1 SGHRS and CDR2 YFSETQ. Trimming shortened V by 2 bases and J by 6 bases, and 14 bases separated the two germline ends. CDR3 length: 14 residues.

Remarks on this clone: Other DNA sequences in the sample encode the same CDR3. The chain uses TRBV2 and TRBJ1-2; maybe TRBD1 (5 bases). The CDR3 loop spans 12 amino acids. Germline CDR1 is SNHLY and CDR2 is FYNNEI. The V and J ends lost 2 bases and 6 bases respectively, with 7 bases between them. CDR3 loop: CASSEQGDGYTF. The CDR3 region has the DNA TGTGCCAGCAGTGAACAGGGCGATGGCTACACCTTC.

The CDR3 is CASSSDREWETQYF. The CDR3 nucleotides are TGTGCCAGCAGCTCTGACAGGGAGTGGGAGACCCAGTACTTC. The chain combines TRBV2 with TRBJ2-5; 7 bases are a match to TRBD1. Germline trimming cut 6 bases from V and 5 bases from J; bases unmatched to any gene: 9. This CDR3 has 14 residues. Germline V gene data show CDR1 as SNHLY and CDR2 as FYNNEI.

The chain carries TRBV6-5 and TRBJ2-3, with D possibly TRBD1 on 5 matching bases. V was clipped by 6 bases and J by 2 bases, with 12 bases between them. Germline V gives CDR1 MNHEY, CDR2 SVGAGI. CDR3 length: 14 residues. In DNA, the CDR3 is TGTGCCAGCAGGACCGACAGACCCACAGATACGCAGTATTTT. Encoded protein: CASRTDRPTDTQYF.

As for this clone: Distinct nucleotide sequences in the sample also encode this CDR3. The J gene is TRBJ1-6, the V gene TRBV6-1, with 9 nucleotides matching TRBD1. J lost 5 bases, V lost 6 bases, and 2 bases had no gene match. CDR1 and CDR2 (germline): MNHNS, SASEGT. The CDR3 length is 14 residues. CDR3 DNA sequence: TGTGCCAGCAGGGGACAGGGCGATAATTCACCCCTCCACTTT. It translates to CASRGQGDNSPLHF.

The chain has TRBV2 and TRBJ1-3, with D unresolved. V was cut by 5 bases and J by 8 bases, with 16 bases left in between. The CDR3 covers 14 residues. Germline values: CDR1 SNHLY, CDR2 FYNNEI. CDR3 nucleotides: TGTGCCAGCAGTCCCCGTGGAGCAAGGGACACCATATATTTT. It codes for CASSPRGARDTIYF.

This sequence joins TRBV11-3 and TRBJ2-1, with unresolved D. This CDR3 has 13 residues. With 1 base removed from V and 8 bases from J, the gap between germline ends came to 9 bases. The germline CDR1 and CDR2 sequences are SGHNT and YENEEA. The CDR3 protein is CASSLVPLDEQFF. CDR3 coding DNA: TGTGCCAGCAGCTTAGTCCCCCTAGATGAGCAGTTCTTC.

The V gene is TRBV6-5, the J gene TRBJ2-5, with 12 bases aligning to TRBD1. CDR1 is MNHEY, CDR2 SVGAGI, per germline. This CDR3 is 14 amino acids long. V trimming: 7 bases; J trimming: 4 bases; junction bases outside the gene matches: 4. The CDR3 bases are TGTGCCAGCAAAGGGACAGGGGGCAGAGAGACCCAGTACTTC. It specifies CASKGTGGRETQYF.

The chain couples TRBV15 to TRBJ2-7, with 9 bases identical to TRBD2. Trimming cost V 2 bases and J 3 bases; bases outside gene matches: 2. In germline, CDR1 is LNHNV, CDR2 YYDKDF (reference sequence). This CDR3 comprises 14 residues. The CDR3 sequence: CATSRQTSGYEQYF. The CDR3 nucleotides are TGTGCCACCAGCAGACAGACTAGCGGCTACGAGCAGTACTTC.